This T cell receptor beta chain was sequenced in a study of identical twins. This clonotype has ten or more counts. Its specificity is unknown. Study observations and caveats: The models systematically underestimated how much out-of-frame TCR alpha was shared in monozygotic twins. A cross-sectional statistical analysis, not follow-up of the same donors, supported the conclusions.

After template switching added a universal primer site, the resulting cDNA carried unique molecular identifiers. MiXCR, run by TCRdb on the 5' RACE reads, gives a single entry per CDR3 protein. This table holds some 710,000 distinct CDR3 sequences, roughly 6.2% found once. The CDR3 has 15 amino acids. Trimming left V 6 bases short and J 4 bases short, with 16 bases between. From germline, CDR1 is MDHEN and CDR2 SYDVKM. The rearrangement links TRBV28 to TRBJ1-3; weak D call: TRBD1 (5 bases). The TCR sequence derives from a man aged 18-30 years in good health. Sample: naive T cells sorted from blood. CDR3 amino acids: CASRKWGVEGNTIYF. The CDR3 DNA follows: TGTGCCAGCAGGAAGTGGGGGGTGGAAGGAAACACCATATATTTT.